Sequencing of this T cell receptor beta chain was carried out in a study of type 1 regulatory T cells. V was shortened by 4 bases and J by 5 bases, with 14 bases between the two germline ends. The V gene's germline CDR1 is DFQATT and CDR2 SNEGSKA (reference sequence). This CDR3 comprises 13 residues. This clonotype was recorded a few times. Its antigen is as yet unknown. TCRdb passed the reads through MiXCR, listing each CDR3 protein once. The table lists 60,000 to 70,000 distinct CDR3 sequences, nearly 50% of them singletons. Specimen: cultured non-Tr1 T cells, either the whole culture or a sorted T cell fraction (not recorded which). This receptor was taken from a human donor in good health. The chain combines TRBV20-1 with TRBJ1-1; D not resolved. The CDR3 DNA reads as TGCAGTGCTACTAAATACGATAGGACTGAAGCTTTCTTT. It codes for CSATKYDRTEAFF.